This TCR beta chain was obtained from a study of early T cells in non-severe SARS-CoV-2 infection. Study details: Sequencing input comprised bulk RNA from unsorted whole blood; chain pairing was not available.

V was shortened by 4 bases and J by 2 bases, with 15 bases between the two germline ends. Germline CDR1 and CDR2: LGHDT and YNNKEL (reference sequence). The CDR3 runs to 17 residues. Individual cDNA molecules received unique molecular identifiers. MiXCR was run by TCRdb on the 5' RACE reads, yielding one entry per CDR3 protein. The sample lists 100,000 to 150,000 distinct CDR3 sequences, around 14% occurring once. This clonotype was counted ten times or more. The V gene is TRBV3-1, the J gene TRBJ2-6; D perhaps matches TRBD2 (6 bases). The sequence was collected from an adult who was a healthcare worker with PCR-confirmed SARS-CoV-2 infection or an uninfected control (not recorded which). The sample was whole blood. This CDR3 is CASSRTSPGAGANVLTF. Here the CDR3 DNA reads TGTGCCAGCAGCCGCACGAGCCCGGGGGCTGGGGCCAACGTCCTGACTTTC.